Included here is one TCR beta chain sequence, with context. Its antigen is undetermined. The data originate from a study of identical twins. Study outcomes and limitations: For out-of-frame beta sequences, excess twin sharing was weaker. Modelling approaches yielded underestimates of out-of-frame TCR alpha sharing between monozygotic twins. In cord blood, abundant beta clonotypes had fewer insertions; memory showed no trend.

The ends were cut back, 8 bases at V and 4 bases at J, with 17 bases in the middle. Germline V gives CDR1 MDHEN, CDR2 SYDVKM. The CDR3 totals 14 residues. The cDNA had a unique molecular identifier and a template-switch universal primer site. A single record per CDR3 protein comes from TCRdb applying MiXCR to the 5' RACE reads. The sample yields roughly 1.6 million distinct CDR3 sequences, roughly 35% seen once. This chain connects TRBV28 to TRBJ1-2; D gene unclear. The sequence was obtained from a newborn girl in good health. Sequenced: cord blood. Here the CDR3 reads CASWVEGTIYGYTF. As DNA, the CDR3 is TGTGCCAGCTGGGTGGAGGGAACGATCTATGGCTACACCTTC.